This T cell receptor beta chain was profiled in a study of T-cell reconstitution after alpha-beta-depleted transplantation in children. TCRbeta library construction was performed incorporating unique molecular identifiers. TCRdb re-analysed the PCR reads in MiXCR, keeping a single row per CDR3 protein. The data hold 60,000 to 70,000 distinct CDR3 sequences, with just under 5% observed a single time. General observations from the study: Diversity and T-cell counts at one year after transplant derived mostly from new T cells.

Many counts were recorded for this clonotype. Its antigen is currently unknown. The length of the CDR3 is 13 residues. V lost 4 bases, J lost 4 bases, and 4 bases stayed unmatched. The V gene's germline CDR1 is SGHRS and CDR2 YFSETQ. This TCR derives from a boy in the first two years of life who had a stem cell transplant for acute myeloid leukemia, so the T cells may come from the graft donor. Sequences were derived from PBMCs, mostly from graft donor cells, sampled 180 days after TCRalphabeta/CD19-depleted stem cell transplant. The gene calls are TRBV5-1 and TRBJ2-5, with TRBD1 matching 7 bases. DNA of the CDR3: TGCGCCAGCAGCCCGAGACAGGGAGAGACCCAGTACTTC. The encoded protein is CASSPRQGETQYF.